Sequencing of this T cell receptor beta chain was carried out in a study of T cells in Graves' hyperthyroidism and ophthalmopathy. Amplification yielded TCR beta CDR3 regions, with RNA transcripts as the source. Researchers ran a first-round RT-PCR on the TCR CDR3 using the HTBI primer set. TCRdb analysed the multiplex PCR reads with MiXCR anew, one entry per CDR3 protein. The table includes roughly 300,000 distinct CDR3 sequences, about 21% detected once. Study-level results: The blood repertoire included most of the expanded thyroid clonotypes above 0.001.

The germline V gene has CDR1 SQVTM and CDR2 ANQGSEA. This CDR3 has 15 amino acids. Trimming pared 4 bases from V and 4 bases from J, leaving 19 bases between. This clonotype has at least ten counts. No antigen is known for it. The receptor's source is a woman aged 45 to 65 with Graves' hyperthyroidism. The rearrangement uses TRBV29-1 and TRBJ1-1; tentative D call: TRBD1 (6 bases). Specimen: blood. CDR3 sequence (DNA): TGCAGCGTTGGGCTCTTACAGGGTGTGAGCACTGAAGCTTTCTTT. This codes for CSVGLLQGVSTEAFF.